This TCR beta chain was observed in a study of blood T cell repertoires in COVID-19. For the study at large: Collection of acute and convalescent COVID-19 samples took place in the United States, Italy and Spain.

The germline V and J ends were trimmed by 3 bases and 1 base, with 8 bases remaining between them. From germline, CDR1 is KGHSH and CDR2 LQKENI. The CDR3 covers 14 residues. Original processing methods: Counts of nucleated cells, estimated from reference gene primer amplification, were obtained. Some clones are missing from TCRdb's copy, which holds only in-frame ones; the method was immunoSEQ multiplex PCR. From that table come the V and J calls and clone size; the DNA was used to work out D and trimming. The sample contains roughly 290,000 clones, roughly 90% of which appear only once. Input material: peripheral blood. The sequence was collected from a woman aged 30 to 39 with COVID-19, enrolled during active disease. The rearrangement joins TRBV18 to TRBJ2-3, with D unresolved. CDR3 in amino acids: CASSPSTGTDTQYF. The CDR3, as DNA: TGTGCCAGCTCACCCTCGACTGGCACAGATACGCAGTATTTT.